One T cell receptor beta chain is described in this entry. Its antigen remains unknown. cDNA prepared by RNA extraction and subsequent reverse transcription served as the template for sequencing. Assay: immunoSEQ multiplex PCR; the TCRdb copy retains only in-frame clones and omits some. In the table there are 200,000 to 250,000 clones, around three fifths of which are singletons. The data are from a study of CD8+ T cells in alopecia areata. The wider study: Treatment comprised oral tofacitinib, 5 to 10 mg twice daily, in treated patients. After 6 to 18 months of tofacitinib, follow-up continued 6 months off drug.

General observations from the study: When scalp samples are sequenced, resident alphabeta T cells of normal skin are also captured.

Treatment specified: oral pan-JAK inhibitor, 5-10 mg twice daily. Sorting from PBMCs produced CD4+ and CD8+ T cells. Germline CDR1 and CDR2: SGHTA and FQGTGA. The junction had 10 bases not matched to a gene; V was cut back by 5 bases and J by 8 bases. The CDR3 is made up of 14 amino acids. The rearrangement uses TRBV7-3 and TRBJ2-3; 7 nucleotides agree with TRBD2. The TCR was taken from a human donor with alopecia areata. This specimen consisted of CD4+ T cells sorted from blood, obtained at week 4, from a patient treated with tofacitinib. CDR3 in amino acids: CASSASGPGGTQYF. The CDR3 DNA reads TGTGCCAGCAGCGCTAGCGGCCCCGGGGGTACGCAGTATTTT.